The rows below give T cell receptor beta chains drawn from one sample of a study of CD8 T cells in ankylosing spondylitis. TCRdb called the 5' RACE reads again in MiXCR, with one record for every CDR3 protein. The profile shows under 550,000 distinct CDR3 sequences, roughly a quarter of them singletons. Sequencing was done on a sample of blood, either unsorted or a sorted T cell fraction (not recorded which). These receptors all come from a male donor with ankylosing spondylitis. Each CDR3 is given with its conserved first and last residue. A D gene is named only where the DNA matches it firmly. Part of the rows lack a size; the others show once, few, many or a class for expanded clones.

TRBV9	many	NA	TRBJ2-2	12	TGTGCCAGCAGCGTAGTGGCCGGGGAGCTGTTTTTT	CASSVVAGELFF
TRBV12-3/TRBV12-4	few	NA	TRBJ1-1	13	TGTGCCAGCATTTGGGGGGGATCAGCTGAAGCTTTCTTT	CASIWGGSAEAFF
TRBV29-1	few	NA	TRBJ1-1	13	TGCAGCGTTGACGGGGGAGTGAACACTGAAGCTTTCTTT	CSVDGGVNTEAFF
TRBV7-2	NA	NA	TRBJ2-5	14	TGTGCCAGCAGCAAGGGGACGGTTGTGGAGACCCAGTACTTC	CASSKGTVVETQYF
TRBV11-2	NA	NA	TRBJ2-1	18	TGTGCCAGCAGCTTATTTCCCAGGACAGCGTTCTCCTACAATGAGCAGTTCTTC	CASSLFPRTAFSYNEQFF
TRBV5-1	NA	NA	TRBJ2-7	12	TGCGCCAGCAGCTTGGAAAGGGCGCAGCAGTACTTC	CASSLERAQQYF
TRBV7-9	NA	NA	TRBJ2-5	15	TGTGCCAGCAGCCGTGCCGGACAGCCGCAAGAGACCCAGTACTTC	CASSRAGQPQETQYF
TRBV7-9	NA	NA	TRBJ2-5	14	TGTGCCAGCAGCTTAGATTGGATTGGAGAGACCCAGTACTTC	CASSLDWIGETQYF
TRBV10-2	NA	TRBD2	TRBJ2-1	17	TGCGCCAGCAGTGAGTCAAGACTAGCGGGAGGTGGAAATGAGCAGTTCTTC	CASSESRLAGGGNEQFF
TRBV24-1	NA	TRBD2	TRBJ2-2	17	TGTGCCACCAGTGTTACGACTAGCGGGGTCCTCACCGGGGAGCTGTTTTTT	CATSVTTSGVLTGELFF
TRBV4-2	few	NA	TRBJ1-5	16	TGTGCCAGCAGCCAAGACGCTTCAGGTAGCAATCAGCCCCAGCATTTT	CASSQDASGSNQPQHF
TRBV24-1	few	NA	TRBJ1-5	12	TGTGCCACCAGTGATACCGGGCAGGCCCAGCATTTT	CATSDTGQAQHF
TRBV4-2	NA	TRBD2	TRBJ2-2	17	TGTGCCAGCAGCCAAGACGTAGCGGGAGTCGACACCGGGGAGCTGTTTTTT	CASSQDVAGVDTGELFF
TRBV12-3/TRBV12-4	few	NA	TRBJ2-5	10	TGTGCCAGCGGTATAGGGGCCCAGTACTTC	CASGIGAQYF
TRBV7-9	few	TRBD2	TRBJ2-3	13	TGTGCCAGCAGCCCTAGCGGGAGGAATACGCAGTATTTT	CASSPSGRNTQYF
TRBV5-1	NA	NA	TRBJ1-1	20	TGCGCCAGCAGCTTGAGAGAGAGAAGGGTTCCGAAAGACCGGAACACTGAAGCTTTCTTT	CASSLRERRVPKDRNTEAFF
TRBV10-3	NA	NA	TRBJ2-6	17	TGTGCCATCAGTGGGTCGAAGGGGGGCTCTGGGGCCAACGTCCTGACTTTC	CAISGSKGGSGANVLTF
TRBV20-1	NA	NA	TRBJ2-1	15	TGCAGTGCCCCCGTGGGGGTTCTTTCCTACAATGAGCAGTTCTTC	CSAPVGVLSYNEQFF
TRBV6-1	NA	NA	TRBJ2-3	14	TGTGCCAGCAAGGGCTACAGAGCACCAGATACGCAGTATTTT	CASKGYRAPDTQYF
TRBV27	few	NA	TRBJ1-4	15	TGTGCCAGCAGAGGAGCTGCAGCAACTAATGAAAAACTGTTTTTT	CASRGAAATNEKLFF
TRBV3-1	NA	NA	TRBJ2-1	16	TGTGCCAGCAGCCAAGTTCCCCTCCTGTCCTACAATGAGCAGTTCTTC	CASSQVPLLSYNEQFF
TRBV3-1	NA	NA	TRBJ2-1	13	TGTGCCAGCAGCCAGGCTCGGAGCGAAGAGCAGTTCTTC	CASSQARSEEQFF
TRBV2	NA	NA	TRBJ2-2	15	TGTGCCAGCAGTGACAGGGGGAGGGGCACCGGGGAGCTGTTTTTT	CASSDRGRGTGELFF
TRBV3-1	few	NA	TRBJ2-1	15	TGTGCCAGCAGCCAAGATACGAGACTCCTCCATGAGCAGTTCTTC	CASSQDTRLLHEQFF
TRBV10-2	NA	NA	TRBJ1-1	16	TGCGCCAGCAGTGATTCGTCAAACGAGGGAAACACTGAAGCTTTCTTT	CASSDSSNEGNTEAFF
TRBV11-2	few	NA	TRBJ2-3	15	TGTGCCAGCAGCCTAGGAGGGCCGGGTACAGATACGCAGTATTTT	CASSLGGPGTDTQYF
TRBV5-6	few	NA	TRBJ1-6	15	TGTGCCAGCAGCTTGGTCGACAGACCGAATTCACCCCTCCACTTT	CASSLVDRPNSPLHF
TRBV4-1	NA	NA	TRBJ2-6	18	TGCGCCAGCAGCCAAGATCCGGGGGGCCCCCCTGGGGCCAACGTCCTGACTTTC	CASSQDPGGPPGANVLTF
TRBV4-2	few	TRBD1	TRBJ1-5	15	TGTGCCAGCAGCCAAGAGGGACAGGGAGATCAGCCCCAGCATTTT	CASSQEGQGDQPQHF
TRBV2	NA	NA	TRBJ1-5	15	TGTGCCAGCAGTGAAGGCGGGAATAGCAATCAGCCCCAGCATTTT	CASSEGGNSNQPQHF
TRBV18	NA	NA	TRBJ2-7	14	TGTGCCAGCTCACCGGTAGGGGGGGAGTACGAGCAGTACTTC	CASSPVGGEYEQYF
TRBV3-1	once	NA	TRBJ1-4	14	TGTGCCAGCAGCCAAGGTCACCGGAGTGAAAAACTGTTTTTT	CASSQGHRSEKLFF
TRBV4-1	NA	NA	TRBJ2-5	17	TGCGCCAGCAGCCAAGATCCCCCGGGGGCGGTGGGAGAGACCCAGTACTTC	CASSQDPPGAVGETQYF
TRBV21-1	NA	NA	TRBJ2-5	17	TGTGCCAGCAGCAAGCGGGAGGGAATACTGCGGCGGGAGACCCAGTACTTC	CASSKREGILRRETQYF
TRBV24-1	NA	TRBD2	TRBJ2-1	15	TGTGCCACCAGTCCCCGGGCTAGCGGGAGTAATGAGCAGTTCTTC	CATSPRASGSNEQFF
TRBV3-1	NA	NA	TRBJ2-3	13	TGTGCCAGCAGCCAAGTCTTCGGGGGTGCGCAGTATTTT	CASSQVFGGAQYF
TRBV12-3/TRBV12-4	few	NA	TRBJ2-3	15	TGTGCCAGCAGCGACAACCGGAAGACCGCAGATACGCAGTATTTT	CASSDNRKTADTQYF
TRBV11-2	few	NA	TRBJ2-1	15	TGTGCCAGCAGCTTAGATTTTGGCGCACGCAATGAGCAGTTCTTC	CASSLDFGARNEQFF
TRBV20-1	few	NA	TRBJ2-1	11	TGCAGTGCCGGGGGCCACAATGAGCAGTTCTTC	CSAGGHNEQFF
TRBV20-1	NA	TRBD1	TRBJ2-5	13	TGCAGTGCGTGGACAGGTCCAGGGGAGACCCAGTACTTC	CSAWTGPGETQYF
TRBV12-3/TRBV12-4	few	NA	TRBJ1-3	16	TGTGCCAGCAGTACGAGACTGATTTCCTCTGGAAACACCATATATTTT	CASSTRLISSGNTIYF
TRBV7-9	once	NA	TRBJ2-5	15	TGTGCCAGCAGCTTAATTCTGGGGGACCAAGAGACCCAGTACTTC	CASSLILGDQETQYF
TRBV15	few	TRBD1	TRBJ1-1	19	TGTGCCACCAGCAGAGATATTTCGGTGGGCGACAGGGGAAACACTGAAGCTTTCTTT	CATSRDISVGDRGNTEAFF
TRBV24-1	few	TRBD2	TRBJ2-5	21	TGTGCCACCAGTGATCTGAAAACGGTGGCGGGAGGCCACTCCGTACAAGAGACCCAGTACTTC	CATSDLKTVAGGHSVQETQYF
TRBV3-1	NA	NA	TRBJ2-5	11	TGTGCCAGCACCGAGTCAGAGACCCAGTACTTC	CASTESETQYF
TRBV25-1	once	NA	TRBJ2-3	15	TGTGCCAGCAGTGGCACTCCGGGATCGGCAGATACGCAGTATTTT	CASSGTPGSADTQYF
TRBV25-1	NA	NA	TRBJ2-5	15	TGTGCCAGCAGTCCAGAAATAGCGGAACAAGAGACCCAGTACTTC	CASSPEIAEQETQYF
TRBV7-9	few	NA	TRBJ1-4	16	TGTGCCAGCACCTTCGGACAGCCCACCGATAATGAAAAACTGTTTTTT	CASTFGQPTDNEKLFF
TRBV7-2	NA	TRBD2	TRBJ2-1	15	TGTGCCAGCAGCCAGACTAGCGGGAGTAAAAATGAGCAGTTCTTC	CASSQTSGSKNEQFF
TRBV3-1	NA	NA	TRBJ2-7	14	TGTGCCAGCAGCCAAGATGGGATAGCGGTAGAGCAGTACTTC	CASSQDGIAVEQYF
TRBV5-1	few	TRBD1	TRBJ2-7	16	TGCGCCAGCAGCCTACCAACCGGGACAGCTTCCTACGAGCAGTACTTC	CASSLPTGTASYEQYF
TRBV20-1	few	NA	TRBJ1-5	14	TGCAGTGCCCTGGAACAGCTATCGAATCAGCCCCAGCATTTT	CSALEQLSNQPQHF
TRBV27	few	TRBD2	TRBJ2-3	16	TGTGCCAGCAGTTTTTCGAGCGGGATACGCACAGATACGCAGTATTTT	CASSFSSGIRTDTQYF
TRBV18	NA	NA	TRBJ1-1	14	TGTGCCAGCTCACCACCGAGTCAGCGGGGGGAAGCTTTCTTT	CASSPPSQRGEAFF
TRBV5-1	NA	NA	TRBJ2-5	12	TGCGCCAGCAGCACGGACAGAAAGACCCAGTACTTC	CASSTDRKTQYF
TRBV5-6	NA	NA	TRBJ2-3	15	TGTGCCAGCAGCCCCGGTCCCGGGCGCACAGATACGCAGTATTTT	CASSPGPGRTDTQYF
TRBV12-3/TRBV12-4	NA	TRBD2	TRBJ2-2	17	TGTGCCAGCAGTTACCAGACTAGCGGGAATGGTGGCGGGGAGCTGTTTTTT	CASSYQTSGNGGGELFF
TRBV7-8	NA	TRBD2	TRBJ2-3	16	TGTGCCAGCAGCTTGGGGACTATGTTTATTACAGATACGCAGTATTTT	CASSLGTMFITDTQYF
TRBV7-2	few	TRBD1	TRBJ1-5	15	TGTGCCAGCAGCTCTCAGACAGGGACCCATCAGCCCCAGCATTTT	CASSSQTGTHQPQHF
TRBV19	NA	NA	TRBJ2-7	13	TGTGCCAGTAGTATCGAACGACTGGGGGAGCAGTACTTC	CASSIERLGEQYF